A single T cell receptor (beta chain) is shown here with its context. Antigen: not known. The CDR3 is 16 residues long. Trimming removed 1 base at V and 2 bases at J, with 16 bases between. CDR1 is SGHRS, CDR2 YFSETQ, per germline. The sample comes from a study of cytomegalovirus exposure and HLA in healthy donors. Study outcomes and limitations: There were some V segments, including TRBV6-2 and TRBV6-3, excluded as indistinguishable. The study found most TCR sequences rare, yet found some public TCRs in many donors.

The PCR ran on 60 Vbeta and 13 Jbeta primers. Profiled with immunoSEQ multiplex PCR; TCRdb holds only in-frame clones, not every one. Here the sample spans some 150,000 clones, 73% being singletons. This chain joins TRBV5-1 and TRBJ2-7; tentative D call: TRBD2 (6 bases). Specimen: PBMCs. This TCR came from a human donor in good health. The CDR3 sequence is CASSLRIGSGTYEQYF. CDR3 DNA sequence: TGCGCCAGCAGCTTGAGGATTGGTAGCGGTACCTACGAGCAGTACTTC. The full variable domain, rest sourced from reference TRBV5-1 and TRBJ2-7, is KAGVTQTPRYLIKTRGQQVTLSCSPISGHRSVSWYQQTPGQGLQFLFEYFSETQRNKGNFPGRFSGRQFSNSRSEMNVSTLELGDSALYLCASSLRIGSGTYEQYFGPGTRLTVT.